This T cell receptor (beta chain) comes out of a study of cytomegalovirus exposure and HLA in healthy donors. About the research overall: Of about 400 genotyped donors, 81% clustered with self-reported Caucasian donors.

Primers: 60 Vbeta forward and 13 Jbeta reverse. Some clones are missing from TCRdb's copy, which holds only in-frame ones; the method was immunoSEQ multiplex PCR. The sample has about 180,000 clones; approximately 82% are singletons. As to this clone: Its specificity is not known.

Findings of the study overall: More than 150 TCR beta chains were listed as cytomegalovirus-associated.

Sequencing was carried out using PBMCs. The TCR originated in a woman younger than 45 in good health and CMV-seronegative.

The chain's CDR3 is CASSLATGEETQYF. CDR3 DNA sequence: TGCGCCAGCAGCTTGGCAACAGGGGAAGAGACCCAGTACTTC. This chain uses TRBV5-1 with TRBJ2-5; 7 bases are shared with TRBD1. The germline V gene has CDR1 SGHRS and CDR2 YFSETQ. Trimming took 0 bases from V and 3 from J; bases not matched to a gene: 2. This CDR3 has 14 residues.